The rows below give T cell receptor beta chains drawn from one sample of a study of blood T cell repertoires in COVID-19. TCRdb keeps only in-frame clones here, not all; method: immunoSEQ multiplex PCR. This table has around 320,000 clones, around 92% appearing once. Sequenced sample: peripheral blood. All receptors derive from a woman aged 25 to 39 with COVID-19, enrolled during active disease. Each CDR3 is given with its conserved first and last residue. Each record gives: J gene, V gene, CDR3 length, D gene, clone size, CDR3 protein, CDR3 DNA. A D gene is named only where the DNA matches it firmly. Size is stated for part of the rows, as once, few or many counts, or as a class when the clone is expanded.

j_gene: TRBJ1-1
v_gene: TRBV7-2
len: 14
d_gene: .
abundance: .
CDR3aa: CASSWLRGLGEAFF
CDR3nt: TGTGCCAGCAGCTGGCTTAGGGGCCTGGGTGAAGCTTTCTTT

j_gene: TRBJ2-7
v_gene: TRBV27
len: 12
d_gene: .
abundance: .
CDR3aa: CASRQVGYEQYF
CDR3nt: TGTGCCAGCAGGCAGGTGGGCTACGAGCAGTACTTC

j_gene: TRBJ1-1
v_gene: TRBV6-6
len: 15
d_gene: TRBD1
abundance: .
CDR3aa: CASRRPGQGNTEAFF
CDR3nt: TGTGCCAGCAGAAGGCCGGGACAGGGGAACACTGAAGCTTTCTTT

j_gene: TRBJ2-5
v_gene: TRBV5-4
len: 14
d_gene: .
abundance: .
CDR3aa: CASSLGQNQETQYF
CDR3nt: TGTGCCAGCAGCTTGGGGCAGAACCAAGAGACCCAGTACTTC

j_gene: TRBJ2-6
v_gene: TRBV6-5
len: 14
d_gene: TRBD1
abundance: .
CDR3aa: CASGVGTAANVLTF
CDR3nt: TGTGCCAGTGGCGTCGGGACAGCCGCCAACGTCCTGACTTTC

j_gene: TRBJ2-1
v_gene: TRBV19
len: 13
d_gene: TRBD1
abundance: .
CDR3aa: CASWGQLYNEQFF
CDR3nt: TGTGCCAGCTGGGGACAGCTCTACAATGAGCAGTTCTTC

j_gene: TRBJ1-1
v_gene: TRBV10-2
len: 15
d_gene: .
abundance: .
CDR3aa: CASGDSRGPGTEAFF
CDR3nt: TGCGCCAGCGGGGATTCCAGGGGACCGGGTACTGAAGCTTTCTTT

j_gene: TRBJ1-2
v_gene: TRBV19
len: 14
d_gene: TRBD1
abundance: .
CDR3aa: CASSILKGGFGYTF
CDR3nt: TGTGCCAGTAGTATATTGAAAGGGGGCTTTGGCTACACCTTC

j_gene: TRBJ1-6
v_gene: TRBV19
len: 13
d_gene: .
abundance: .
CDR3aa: CASTGYLSSPLHF
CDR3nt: TGTGCCAGTACAGGGTATTTGAGTTCACCCCTCCACTTT

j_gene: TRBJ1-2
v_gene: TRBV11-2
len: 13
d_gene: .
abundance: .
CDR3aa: CASSVGGFNGYTF
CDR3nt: TGTGCCAGCAGCGTGGGGGGATTTAATGGCTACACCTTC

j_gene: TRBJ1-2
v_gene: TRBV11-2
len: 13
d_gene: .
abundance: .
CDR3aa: CASSLADSYGYTF
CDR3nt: TGTGCCAGCAGCTTAGCGGACTCCTATGGCTACACCTTC

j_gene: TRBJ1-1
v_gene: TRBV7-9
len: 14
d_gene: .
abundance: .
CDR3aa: CASSLAGRDTEAFF
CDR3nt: TGTGCCAGCAGCTTAGCGGGCAGGGACACTGAAGCTTTCTTT

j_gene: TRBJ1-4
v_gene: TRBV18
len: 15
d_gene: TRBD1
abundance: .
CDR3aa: CASSLHRGEGEKLFF
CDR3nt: TGTGCCAGCTCACTACACAGGGGGGAAGGTGAAAAACTGTTTTTT

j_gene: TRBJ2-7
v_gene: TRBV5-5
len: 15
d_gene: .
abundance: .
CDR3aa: CASSITSGVPYEQYF
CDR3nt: TGTGCCAGCAGCATTACCTCGGGTGTTCCCTACGAGCAGTACTTC

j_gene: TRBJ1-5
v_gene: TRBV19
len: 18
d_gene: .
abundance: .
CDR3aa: CASSQLVEKAGARQPQHF
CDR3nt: TGTGCCAGTAGTCAGCTAGTCGAGAAAGCAGGGGCTCGGCAGCCCCAGCATTTT

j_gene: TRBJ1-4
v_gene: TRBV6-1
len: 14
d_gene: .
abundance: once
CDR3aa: CASSEIAVQEKLFF
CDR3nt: TGTGCCAGCAGTGAAATCGCGGTTCAGGAAAAACTGTTTTTT

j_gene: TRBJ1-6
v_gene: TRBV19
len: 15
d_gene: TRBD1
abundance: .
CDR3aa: CASSIGGTGGSPLHF
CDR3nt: TGTGCCAGTAGTATTGGTGGGACAGGGGGCTCACCCCTCCACTTT

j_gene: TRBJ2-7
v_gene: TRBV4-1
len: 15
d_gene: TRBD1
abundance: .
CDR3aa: CASSPFPDRVLWQYF
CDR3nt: TGCGCCAGCAGCCCTTTTCCGGACAGGGTTTTGTGGCAGTACTTC

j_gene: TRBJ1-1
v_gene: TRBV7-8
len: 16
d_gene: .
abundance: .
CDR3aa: CASSLIRGKRDTEAFF
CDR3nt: TGTGCCAGCAGCTTAATTCGTGGGAAGAGGGACACTGAAGCTTTCTTT

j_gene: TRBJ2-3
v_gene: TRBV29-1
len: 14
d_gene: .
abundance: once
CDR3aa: CSVEGHSLEDTQYF
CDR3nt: TGCAGCGTTGAAGGCCATTCTCTGGAGGATACGCAGTATTTT

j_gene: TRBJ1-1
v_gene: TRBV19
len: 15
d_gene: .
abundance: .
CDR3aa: CASKQGTARNTEAFF
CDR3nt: TGTGCCAGTAAGCAGGGGACCGCTCGGAACACTGAAGCTTTCTTT

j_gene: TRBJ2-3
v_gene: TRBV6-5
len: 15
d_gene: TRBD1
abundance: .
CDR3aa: CASSFGRGGPDTQYF
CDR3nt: TGTGCCAGCAGCTTCGGTCGAGGGGGCCCAGATACGCAGTATTTT

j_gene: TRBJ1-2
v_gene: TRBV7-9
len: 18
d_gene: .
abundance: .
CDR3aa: CASSPNPGGGLGLLGYTF
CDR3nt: TGTGCCAGCAGCCCGAACCCCGGGGGAGGCCTGGGGCTATTAGGCTACACCTTC

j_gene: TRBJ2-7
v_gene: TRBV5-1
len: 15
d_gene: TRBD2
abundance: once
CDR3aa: CASSRGGSPVDEQYF
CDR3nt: TGCGCCAGCAGCCGAGGCGGGAGCCCGGTCGACGAGCAGTACTTC

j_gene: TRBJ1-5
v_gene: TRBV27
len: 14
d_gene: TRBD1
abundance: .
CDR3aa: CASSFEGAGQPQHF
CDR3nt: TGTGCCAGCAGTTTTGAGGGGGCGGGTCAGCCCCAGCATTTT

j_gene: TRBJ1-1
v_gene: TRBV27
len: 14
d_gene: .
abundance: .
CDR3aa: CASSYEAGATEAFF
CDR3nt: TGTGCCAGCAGTTATGAGGCAGGGGCTACTGAAGCTTTCTTT

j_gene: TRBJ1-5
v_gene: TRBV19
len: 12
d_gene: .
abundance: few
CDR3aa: CASSAGNQPQHF
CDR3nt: TGTGCCAGTAGTGCGGGGAATCAGCCCCAGCATTTT

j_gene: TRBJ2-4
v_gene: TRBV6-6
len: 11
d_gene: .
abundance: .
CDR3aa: CASSTRNIQYF
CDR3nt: TGTGCCAGCAGTACAAGAAACATTCAGTACTTC

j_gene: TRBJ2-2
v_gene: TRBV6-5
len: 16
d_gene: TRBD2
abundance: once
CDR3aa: CASSYDPGGSTGELFF
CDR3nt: TGTGCCAGCAGTTACGACCCCGGGGGGTCCACCGGGGAGCTGTTTTTT

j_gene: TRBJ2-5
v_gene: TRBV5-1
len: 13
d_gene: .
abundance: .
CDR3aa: CASMRFSQETQYF
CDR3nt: TGCGCCAGCATGAGGTTCTCGCAAGAGACCCAGTACTTC

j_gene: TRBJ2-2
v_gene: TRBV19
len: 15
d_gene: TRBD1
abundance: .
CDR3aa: CASSSGTGYTGELFF
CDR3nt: TGTGCCAGTAGTTCTGGGACAGGGTACACCGGGGAGCTGTTTTTT

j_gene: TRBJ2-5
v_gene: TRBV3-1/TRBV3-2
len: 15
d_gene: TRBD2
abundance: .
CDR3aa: CASSRLRGGRETQYF
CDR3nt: TGTGCCAGCAGTCGATTACGCGGGGGGAGAGAGACCCAGTACTTC

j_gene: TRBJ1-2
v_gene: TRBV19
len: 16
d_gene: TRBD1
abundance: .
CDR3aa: CASRDRGLPTNYGYTF
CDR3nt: TGTGCCAGTCGAGACAGGGGCCTTCCCACTAACTATGGCTACACCTTC

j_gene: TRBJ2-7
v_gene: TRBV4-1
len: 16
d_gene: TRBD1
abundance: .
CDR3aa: CASSQDGSGTVGEQYF
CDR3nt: TGCGCCAGCAGCCAAGATGGGTCCGGGACAGTGGGCGAGCAGTACTTC

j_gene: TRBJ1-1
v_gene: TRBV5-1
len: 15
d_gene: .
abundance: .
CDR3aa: CASSLGRGAATEAFF
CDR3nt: TGCGCCAGCAGCTTGGGGCGGGGGGCGGCCACTGAAGCTTTCTTT

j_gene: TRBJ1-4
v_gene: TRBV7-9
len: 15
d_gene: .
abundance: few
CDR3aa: CASSLWSQINEKLFF
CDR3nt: TGTGCCAGCAGCTTATGGTCCCAGATTAATGAAAAACTGTTTTTT

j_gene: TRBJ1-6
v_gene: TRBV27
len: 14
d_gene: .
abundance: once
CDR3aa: CASSLSTSPSPLHF
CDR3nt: TGTGCCAGCAGTTTATCGACAAGTCCTTCACCCCTCCACTTT

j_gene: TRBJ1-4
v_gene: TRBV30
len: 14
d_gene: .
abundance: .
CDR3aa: CAWSVAPTGEKLFF
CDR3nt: TGTGCCTGGAGTGTAGCCCCAACGGGGGAAAAACTGTTTTTT

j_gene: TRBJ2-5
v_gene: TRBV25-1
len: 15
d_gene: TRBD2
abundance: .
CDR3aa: CASRDTSGSQETQYF
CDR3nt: TGTGCCAGCAGGGACACTAGCGGCTCACAAGAGACCCAGTACTTC

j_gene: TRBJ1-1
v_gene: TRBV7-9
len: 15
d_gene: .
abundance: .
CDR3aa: CASTLPGGTYTEAFF
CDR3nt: TGTGCCAGCACCCTTCCGGGTGGAACCTACACTGAAGCTTTCTTT

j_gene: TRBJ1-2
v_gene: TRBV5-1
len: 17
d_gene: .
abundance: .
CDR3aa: CASSLVGGTQPNYGYTF
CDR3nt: TGCGCCAGCAGCTTGGTTGGCGGAACCCAACCTAACTATGGCTACACCTTC

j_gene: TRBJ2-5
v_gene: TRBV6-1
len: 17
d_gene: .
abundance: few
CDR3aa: CASSEATGSKGQETQYF
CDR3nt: TGTGCCAGCAGTGAAGCAACAGGGTCAAAGGGGCAAGAGACCCAGTACTTC

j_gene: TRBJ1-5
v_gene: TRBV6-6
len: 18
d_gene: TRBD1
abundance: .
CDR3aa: CASSPRDRGRVSNQPQHF
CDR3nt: TGTGCCAGCAGTCCCCGGGACAGGGGGCGGGTGAGCAATCAGCCCCAGCATTTT

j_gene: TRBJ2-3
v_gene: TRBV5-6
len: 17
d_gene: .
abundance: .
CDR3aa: CASSLPNRKTSTDTQYF
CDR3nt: TGTGCCAGCAGCTTGCCCAACAGGAAGACTAGCACAGATACGCAGTATTTT

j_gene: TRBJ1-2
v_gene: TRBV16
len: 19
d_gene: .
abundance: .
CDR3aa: CASSQYTVPLTGPLYGYTF
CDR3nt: TGTGCCAGCAGCCAATATACAGTCCCTCTGACCGGCCCCCTATATGGCTACACCTTC

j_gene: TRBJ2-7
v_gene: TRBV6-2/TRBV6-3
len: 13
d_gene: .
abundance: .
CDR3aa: CASSSGRPGEQYF
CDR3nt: TGTGCCAGCAGTTCTGGCAGGCCGGGGGAGCAGTACTTC

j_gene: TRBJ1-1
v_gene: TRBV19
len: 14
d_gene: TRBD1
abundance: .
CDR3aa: CASSPPDRAHEAFF
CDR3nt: TGTGCCAGTAGTCCCCCCGACAGGGCCCATGAAGCTTTCTTT

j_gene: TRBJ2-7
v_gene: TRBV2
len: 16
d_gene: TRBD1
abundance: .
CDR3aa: CASSAPGQGVNYEQYF
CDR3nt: TGTGCCAGCAGTGCCCCGGGACAGGGGGTTAACTACGAGCAGTACTTC

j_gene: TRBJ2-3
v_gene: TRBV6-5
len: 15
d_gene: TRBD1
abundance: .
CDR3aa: CASSPRDRGTDTQYF
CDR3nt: TGTGCCAGCAGTCCCCGGGACAGGGGGACAGATACGCAGTATTTT

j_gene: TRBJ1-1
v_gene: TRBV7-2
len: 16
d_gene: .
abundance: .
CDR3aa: CASSSPLGEGITEAFF
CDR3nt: TGTGCCAGCAGCTCTCCTCTAGGGGAAGGGATCACTGAAGCTTTCTTT

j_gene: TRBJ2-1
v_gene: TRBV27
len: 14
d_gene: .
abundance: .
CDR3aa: CASSSVGERYEQFF
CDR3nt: TGTGCCAGCAGCTCGGTCGGGGAGAGGTATGAGCAGTTCTTC

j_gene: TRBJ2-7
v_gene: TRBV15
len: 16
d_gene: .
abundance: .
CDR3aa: CATSTIRGRITYEQYF
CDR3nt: TGTGCCACCAGCACTATCAGGGGTCGAATAACCTACGAGCAGTACTTC

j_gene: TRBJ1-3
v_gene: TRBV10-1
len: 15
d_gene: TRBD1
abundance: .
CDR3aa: CASSRTGFSGNTIYF
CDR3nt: TGCGCCAGCAGCCGGACAGGGTTCTCTGGAAACACCATATATTTT

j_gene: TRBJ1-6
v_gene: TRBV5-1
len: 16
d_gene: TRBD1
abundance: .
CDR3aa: CASSWGQPSYNSPLHF
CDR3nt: TGCGCCAGCAGCTGGGGACAGCCCTCCTATAATTCACCCCTCCACTTT

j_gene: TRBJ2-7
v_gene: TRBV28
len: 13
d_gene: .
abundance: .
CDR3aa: CASWDSSSYEQYF
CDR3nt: TGTGCCAGCTGGGACTCGAGCTCCTACGAGCAGTACTTC

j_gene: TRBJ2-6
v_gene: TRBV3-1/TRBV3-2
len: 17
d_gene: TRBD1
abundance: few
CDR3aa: CASSPTGASSGANVLTF
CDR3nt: TGTGCCAGCAGTCCTACAGGGGCCAGCTCTGGGGCCAACGTCCTGACTTTC

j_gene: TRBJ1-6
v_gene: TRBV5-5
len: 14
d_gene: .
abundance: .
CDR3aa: CASSSRPGNSPLHF
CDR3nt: TGTGCCAGCAGCTCCCGGCCAGGGAATTCACCCCTCCACTTT

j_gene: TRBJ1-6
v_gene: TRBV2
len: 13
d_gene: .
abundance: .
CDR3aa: CASMQGVGSPLHF
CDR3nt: TGTGCCAGCATGCAGGGCGTGGGATCACCCCTCCACTTT

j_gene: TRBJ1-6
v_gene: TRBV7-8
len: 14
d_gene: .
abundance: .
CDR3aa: CASSLVGDGSPLHF
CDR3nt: TGTGCCAGCAGCTTGGTAGGGGATGGCTCACCCCTCCACTTT

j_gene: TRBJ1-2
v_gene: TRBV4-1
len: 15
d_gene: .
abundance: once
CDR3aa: CASSQEFPGGQGYTF
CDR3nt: TGCGCCAGCAGCCAAGAATTCCCGGGTGGACAGGGCTACACCTTC